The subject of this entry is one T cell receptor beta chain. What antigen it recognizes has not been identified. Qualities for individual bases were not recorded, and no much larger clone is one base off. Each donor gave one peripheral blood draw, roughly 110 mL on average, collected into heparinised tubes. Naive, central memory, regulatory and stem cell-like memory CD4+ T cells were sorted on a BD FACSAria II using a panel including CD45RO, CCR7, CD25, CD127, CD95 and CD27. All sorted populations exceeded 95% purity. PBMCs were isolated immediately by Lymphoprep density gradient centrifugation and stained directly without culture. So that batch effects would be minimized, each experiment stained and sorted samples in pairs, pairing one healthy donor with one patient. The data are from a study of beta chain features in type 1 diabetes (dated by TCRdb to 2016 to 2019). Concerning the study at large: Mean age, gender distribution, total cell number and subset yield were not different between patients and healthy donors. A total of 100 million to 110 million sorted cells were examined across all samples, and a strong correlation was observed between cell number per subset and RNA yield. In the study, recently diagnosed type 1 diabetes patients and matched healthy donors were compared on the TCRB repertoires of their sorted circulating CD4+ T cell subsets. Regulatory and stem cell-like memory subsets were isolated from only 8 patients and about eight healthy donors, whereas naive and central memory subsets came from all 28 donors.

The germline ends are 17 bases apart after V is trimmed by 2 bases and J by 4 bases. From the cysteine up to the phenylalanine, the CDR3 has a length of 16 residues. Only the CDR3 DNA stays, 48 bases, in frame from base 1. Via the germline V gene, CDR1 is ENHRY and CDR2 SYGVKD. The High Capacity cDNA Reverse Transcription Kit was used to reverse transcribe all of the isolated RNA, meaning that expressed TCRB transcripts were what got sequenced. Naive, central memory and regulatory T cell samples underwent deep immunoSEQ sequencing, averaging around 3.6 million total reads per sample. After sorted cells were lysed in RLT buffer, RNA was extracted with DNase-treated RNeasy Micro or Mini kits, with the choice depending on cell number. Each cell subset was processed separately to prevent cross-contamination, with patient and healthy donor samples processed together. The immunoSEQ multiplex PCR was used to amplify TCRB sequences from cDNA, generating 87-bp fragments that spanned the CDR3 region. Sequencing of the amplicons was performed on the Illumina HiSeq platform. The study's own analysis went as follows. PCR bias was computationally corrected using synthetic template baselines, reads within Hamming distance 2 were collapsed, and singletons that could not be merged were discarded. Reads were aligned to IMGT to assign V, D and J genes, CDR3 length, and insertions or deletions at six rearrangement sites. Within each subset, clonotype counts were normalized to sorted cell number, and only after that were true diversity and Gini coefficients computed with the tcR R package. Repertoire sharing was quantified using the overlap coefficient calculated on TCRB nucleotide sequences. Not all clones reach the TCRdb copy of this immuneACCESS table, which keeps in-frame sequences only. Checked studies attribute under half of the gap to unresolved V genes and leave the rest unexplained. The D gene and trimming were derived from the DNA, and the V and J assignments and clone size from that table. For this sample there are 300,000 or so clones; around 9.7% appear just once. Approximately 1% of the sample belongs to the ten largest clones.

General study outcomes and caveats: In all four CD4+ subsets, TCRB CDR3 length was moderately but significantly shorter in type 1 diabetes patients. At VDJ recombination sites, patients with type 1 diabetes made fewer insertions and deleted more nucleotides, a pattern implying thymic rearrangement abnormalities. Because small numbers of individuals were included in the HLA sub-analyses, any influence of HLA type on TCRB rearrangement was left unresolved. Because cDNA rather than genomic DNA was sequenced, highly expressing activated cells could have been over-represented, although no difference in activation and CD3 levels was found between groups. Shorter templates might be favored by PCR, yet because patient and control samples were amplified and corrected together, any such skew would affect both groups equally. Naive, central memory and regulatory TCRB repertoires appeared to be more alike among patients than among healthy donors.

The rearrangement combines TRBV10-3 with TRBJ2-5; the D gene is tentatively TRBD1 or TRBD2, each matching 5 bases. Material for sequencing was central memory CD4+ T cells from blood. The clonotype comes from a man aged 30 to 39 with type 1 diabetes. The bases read TGTGCCATCAGTGAGGCGACCTCGGGACCTCGAGAGACCCAGTACTTC. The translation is CAISEATSGPRETQYF.